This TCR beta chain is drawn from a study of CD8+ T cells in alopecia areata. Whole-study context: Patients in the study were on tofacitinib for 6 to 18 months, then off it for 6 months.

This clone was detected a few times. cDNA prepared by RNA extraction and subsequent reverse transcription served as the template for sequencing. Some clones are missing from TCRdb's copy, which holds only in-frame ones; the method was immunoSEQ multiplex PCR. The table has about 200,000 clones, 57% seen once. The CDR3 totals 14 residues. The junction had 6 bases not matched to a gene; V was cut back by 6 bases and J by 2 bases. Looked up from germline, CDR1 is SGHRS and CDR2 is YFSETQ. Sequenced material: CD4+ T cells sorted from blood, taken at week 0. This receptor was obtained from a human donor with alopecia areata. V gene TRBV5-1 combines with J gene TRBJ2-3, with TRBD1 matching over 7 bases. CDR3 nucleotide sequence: TGCGCCAGCACTCCGGGACAGATCACAGATACGCAGTATTTT. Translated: CASTPGQITDTQYF.